This is a list of T cell receptor beta chains from one sample in a study of OX40 agonist ivuxolimab in advanced cancers. Assay used: immunoSEQ multiplex PCR; TCRdb lists only in-frame clones, some missing. This sample has approximately 71,000 clones, with around 83% found just once. Here the sequenced sample was CD4+ or CD8+ T cells sorted from blood, taken in a trial of the OX40 agonist ivuxolimab. All receptors come from an adult with an advanced solid tumor such as melanoma, head and neck, liver or kidney cancer. The CDR3 runs from the conserved cysteine through the conserved F or W. Fields, in order: CDR3 protein, CDR3 DNA, D gene, V gene, clone size, CDR3 length, J gene. A D gene is named only where the DNA matches it firmly. Only part of the rows carry a size: once, few, many, or a class if the clone is expanded.

CDR3: CSVGTEETQYF
DNA: TGCAGCGTTGGGACCGAAGAGACCCAGTACTTC
D: NA
V: TRBV29-1
size: NA
length: 11
J: TRBJ2-5

CDR3: CASSLDRGPVEQYF
DNA: TGTGCCAGCAGCTTGGACAGGGGGCCGGTCGAGCAGTACTTC
D: TRBD1
V: TRBV7-8
size: NA
length: 14
J: TRBJ2-7

CDR3: CASSPQDYLAKNIQYF
DNA: TGTGCCAGCTCACCACAGGACTATCTAGCCAAAAACATTCAGTACTTC
D: NA
V: TRBV18
size: NA
length: 16
J: TRBJ2-4

CDR3: CASRTTSASLNEQFF
DNA: TGTGCCAGCAGGACGACTAGCGCCAGCCTTAATGAGCAGTTCTTC
D: TRBD2
V: TRBV28
size: NA
length: 15
J: TRBJ2-1

CDR3: CASSRRASGGEYNEQFF
DNA: TGCGCCAGCAGCCGGAGGGCTAGCGGGGGGGAATACAATGAGCAGTTCTTC
D: TRBD2
V: TRBV5-1
size: NA
length: 17
J: TRBJ2-1

CDR3: CASSGVTPLTSNYGYTF
DNA: TGTGCCAGTAGTGGGGTCACACCTTTAACCTCTAACTATGGCTACACCTTC
D: NA
V: TRBV19
size: NA
length: 17
J: TRBJ1-2

CDR3: CASGPGELFF
DNA: TGTGCCAGCGGGCCCGGGGAGCTGTTTTTT
D: NA
V: TRBV6-6
size: NA
length: 10
J: TRBJ2-2

CDR3: CASSIGQGREKLFF
DNA: TGTGCCAGCAGCATCGGACAGGGTAGGGAAAAACTGTTTTTT
D: TRBD1
V: TRBV7-2
size: NA
length: 14
J: TRBJ1-4

CDR3: CASSLDGANYGYTF
DNA: TGCGCCAGCAGCTTGGACGGAGCTAACTATGGCTACACCTTC
D: NA
V: TRBV5-1
size: NA
length: 14
J: TRBJ1-2

CDR3: CSVVVGTGALQETQYF
DNA: TGCAGCGTTGTAGTGGGGACAGGAGCCCTCCAAGAGACCCAGTACTTC
D: TRBD1
V: TRBV29-1
size: once
length: 16
J: TRBJ2-5

CDR3: CASSATSSGELFF
DNA: TGTGCCAGCAGTGCGACTAGTTCAGGGGAGCTGTTTTTT
D: NA
V: TRBV6-1
size: NA
length: 13
J: TRBJ2-2

CDR3: CAWGQGTDGYTF
DNA: TGTGCCTGGGGACAGGGGACCGATGGCTACACCTTC
D: TRBD1
V: TRBV30
size: NA
length: 12
J: TRBJ1-2

CDR3: CAISEGQGGSGELFF
DNA: TGTGCCATCAGTGAGGGACAGGGGGGTTCCGGGGAGCTGTTTTTT
D: TRBD1
V: TRBV10-3
size: few
length: 15
J: TRBJ2-2

CDR3: CASRAGSSYNSPLHF
DNA: TGTGCCAGCAGGGCGGGAAGCTCCTATAATTCACCCCTCCACTTT
D: NA
V: TRBV6-5
size: medium-sized
length: 15
J: TRBJ1-6

CDR3: CASSLSLLNGYTF
DNA: TGTGCCAGCAGTTTATCGTTATTAAATGGCTACACCTTC
D: NA
V: TRBV28
size: NA
length: 13
J: TRBJ1-2

CDR3: CASSSRDSANIQYF
DNA: TGTGCCAGCAGTTCCCGGGACAGTGCTAACATTCAGTACTTC
D: TRBD1
V: TRBV27
size: NA
length: 14
J: TRBJ2-4

CDR3: CASSLAGRYGYTF
DNA: TGTGCCAGCAGTTTGGCAGGCCGCTATGGCTACACCTTC
D: NA
V: TRBV27
size: NA
length: 13
J: TRBJ1-2

CDR3: CASSLEQGKAFF
DNA: TGTGCCAGCAGCTTAGAACAGGGGAAAGCTTTCTTT
D: TRBD1
V: TRBV7-9
size: NA
length: 12
J: TRBJ1-1

CDR3: CASSYEGGKIPEAFF
DNA: TGTGCCAGCAGTTACGAGGGAGGGAAGATCCCTGAAGCTTTCTTT
D: NA
V: TRBV6-6
size: NA
length: 15
J: TRBJ1-1

CDR3: CASSPGGAGANYGYTF
DNA: TGTGCCAGCAGCCCCGGCGGGGCAGGGGCTAACTATGGCTACACCTTC
D: NA
V: TRBV5-4
size: NA
length: 16
J: TRBJ1-2

CDR3: CASNSAVFPREQYF
DNA: TGCGCCAGCAACTCAGCGGTCTTCCCGCGGGAGCAGTACTTC
D: NA
V: TRBV5-1
size: NA
length: 14
J: TRBJ2-7

CDR3: CATSRALGQETQYF
DNA: TGTGCCACCAGCCGCGCGCTAGGTCAAGAGACCCAGTACTTC
D: NA
V: TRBV15
size: once
length: 14
J: TRBJ2-5

CDR3: CASGDRTSGNEQFF
DNA: TGTGCCAGCGGCGACCGGACTAGCGGGAATGAGCAGTTCTTC
D: TRBD2
V: TRBV7-2
size: NA
length: 14
J: TRBJ2-1

CDR3: CASSLVRGANEQFF
DNA: TGTGCCAGCAGCTTAGTGCGGGGGGCCAATGAGCAGTTCTTC
D: TRBD2
V: TRBV7-2
size: NA
length: 14
J: TRBJ2-1

CDR3: CASSLRASYEQYF
DNA: TGCGCCAGCAGCTTAAGAGCGTCCTACGAGCAGTACTTC
D: NA
V: TRBV5-1
size: NA
length: 13
J: TRBJ2-7

CDR3: CASSYREGDQPQHF
DNA: TGTGCCAGCAGTTACAGGGAGGGGGATCAGCCCCAGCATTTT
D: NA
V: TRBV6-6
size: NA
length: 14
J: TRBJ1-5

CDR3: CASSLQYTDTQYF
DNA: TGCGCCAGCAGCTTGCAGTACACAGATACGCAGTATTTT
D: NA
V: TRBV5-1
size: NA
length: 13
J: TRBJ2-3

CDR3: CASSSQNLLGQKYGYTF
DNA: TGTGCCAGCAGCTCTCAAAATCTCCTTGGACAGAAGTATGGCTACACCTTC
D: NA
V: TRBV5-4
size: NA
length: 17
J: TRBJ1-2

CDR3: CASTRMGGLNTEAFF
DNA: TGTGCCAGCACCCGGATGGGGGGGCTGAACACTGAAGCTTTCTTT
D: NA
V: TRBV2
size: few
length: 15
J: TRBJ1-1

CDR3: CASSPETSGISYNEQFF
DNA: TGTGCCAGCAGTCCAGAGACTAGCGGGATATCCTACAATGAGCAGTTCTTC
D: TRBD2
V: TRBV27
size: NA
length: 17
J: TRBJ2-1

CDR3: CASSITDTQYF
DNA: TGTGCCAGTAGTATAACAGATACGCAGTATTTT
D: NA
V: TRBV19
size: once
length: 11
J: TRBJ2-3

CDR3: CASSQADRDMNTEAFF
DNA: TGCGCCAGCAGCCAGGCCGACAGGGACATGAACACTGAAGCTTTCTTT
D: TRBD1
V: TRBV4-1
size: NA
length: 16
J: TRBJ1-1

CDR3: CATSRTRDTSQPQHF
DNA: TGTGCCACCAGCAGAACCCGGGACACCAGTCAGCCCCAGCATTTT
D: NA
V: TRBV15
size: NA
length: 15
J: TRBJ1-5

CDR3: CASSPTAQETQYF
DNA: TGTGCCAGCAGCCCGACGGCCCAAGAGACCCAGTACTTC
D: NA
V: TRBV9
size: once
length: 13
J: TRBJ2-5

CDR3: CASSLLTIEGSDTQYF
DNA: TGTGCCAGCAGCTTATTGACTATCGAAGGCTCGGATACGCAGTATTTT
D: NA
V: TRBV5-6
size: NA
length: 16
J: TRBJ2-3

CDR3: CATSRGGERLINEQFF
DNA: TGTGCCACCAGCAGAGGAGGGGAAAGATTGATCAATGAGCAGTTCTTC
D: NA
V: TRBV15
size: NA
length: 16
J: TRBJ2-1

CDR3: CASSSTLNREGGYTF
DNA: TGTGCCAGCAGTTCGACCCTGAACAGGGAGGGCGGCTACACCTTC
D: NA
V: TRBV28
size: NA
length: 15
J: TRBJ1-2

CDR3: CAISESTGTANTGELFF
DNA: TGTGCCATCAGTGAGTCAACCGGGACAGCGAACACCGGGGAGCTGTTTTTT
D: TRBD1
V: TRBV10-3
size: NA
length: 17
J: TRBJ2-2

CDR3: CAISWQREAETQYF
DNA: TGTGCCATCAGTTGGCAGCGGGAGGCGGAGACCCAGTACTTC
D: TRBD2
V: TRBV10-3
size: NA
length: 14
J: TRBJ2-5

CDR3: CASSADRGTGNTIYF
DNA: TGTGCCAGCAGCGCCGACAGGGGAACTGGAAACACCATATATTTT
D: TRBD1
V: TRBV5-4
size: NA
length: 15
J: TRBJ1-3